A selection of T cell receptor beta chains follows, all from one sample in a study of T cells in Graves' hyperthyroidism and ophthalmopathy. MiXCR was run by TCRdb on the multiplex PCR reads, yielding one entry per CDR3 protein. The profile covers 450,000 to 600,000 distinct CDR3 sequences, with nearly 20% appearing a single time and around 50% taken by the ten largest. Material for sequencing was blood. Every receptor here comes from a man in his forties with Graves' ophthalmopathy. Each CDR3 is given with its conserved first and last residue. A D gene is named only where the DNA matches it firmly. Rows may omit the clone size; those that give it use once, few, many or a size class.

abundance: .
d_gene: TRBD2
v_gene: TRBV7-3
j_gene: TRBJ2-3
CDR3aa: CASSLLPPGRGGRGDTQYF
CDR3nt: TGTGCCAGCAGCTTACTCCCGCCCGGGCGGGGGGGCAGGGGAGATACGCAGTATTTT

abundance: few
d_gene: .
v_gene: TRBV2
j_gene: TRBJ1-6
CDR3aa: CASSERAGAYNSPLHF
CDR3nt: TGTGCCAGCAGTGAACGGGCCGGGGCATATAATTCACCCCTCCACTTT

abundance: .
d_gene: TRBD2
v_gene: TRBV11-2
j_gene: TRBJ2-3
CDR3aa: CASGYPPTGTSGGVSDTQYF
CDR3nt: TGTGCCAGCGGATACCCCCCTACCGGGACTAGCGGGGGAGTTTCGGATACGCAGTATTTT

abundance: many
d_gene: .
v_gene: TRBV28
j_gene: TRBJ2-3
CDR3aa: CASSLTFTDTQYF
CDR3nt: TGTGCCAGCAGTTTGACTTTCACAGATACGCAGTATTTT

abundance: many
d_gene: TRBD1
v_gene: TRBV18
j_gene: TRBJ2-5
CDR3aa: CASSPRQGKGETQYF
CDR3nt: TGTGCCAGCTCACCTCGACAGGGGAAGGGAGAGACCCAGTACTTC

abundance: .
d_gene: .
v_gene: TRBV6-2/TRBV6-3
j_gene: TRBJ2-1
CDR3aa: CASSYFGSNEQFF
CDR3nt: TGTGCCAGCAGTTACTTCGGGAGCAATGAGCAGTTCTTC

abundance: many
d_gene: .
v_gene: TRBV18
j_gene: TRBJ2-1
CDR3aa: CASSLRLADNEQFF
CDR3nt: TGTGCCAGCTCACTTCGCCTGGCGGACAATGAGCAGTTCTTC

abundance: many
d_gene: .
v_gene: TRBV20-1
j_gene: TRBJ1-6
CDR3aa: CSDTPARGAGYSPLHF
CDR3nt: TGCAGTGACACCCCAGCCCGAGGGGCCGGATATTCACCCCTCCACTTT

abundance: .
d_gene: .
v_gene: TRBV20-1
j_gene: TRBJ1-4
CDR3aa: CSAINRATNEKLFF
CDR3nt: TGCAGTGCTATCAATCGAGCAACTAATGAAAAACTGTTTTTT

abundance: many
d_gene: TRBD2
v_gene: TRBV6-2/TRBV6-3
j_gene: TRBJ2-3
CDR3aa: CASSWTSGRSFGTQYF
CDR3nt: TGTGCCAGCAGTTGGACTAGCGGGAGGTCTTTTGGTACGCAGTATTTT

abundance: few
d_gene: .
v_gene: TRBV20-1
j_gene: TRBJ1-5
CDR3aa: CSARDDSNQPQHF
CDR3nt: TGCAGTGCTAGAGATGATAGCAATCAGCCCCAGCATTTT

abundance: .
d_gene: .
v_gene: TRBV24-1
j_gene: TRBJ2-3
CDR3aa: CATATYTDTQYF
CDR3nt: TGTGCCACCGCTACCTACACAGATACGCAGTATTTT

abundance: .
d_gene: TRBD2
v_gene: TRBV6-2/TRBV6-3
j_gene: TRBJ2-7
CDR3aa: CASFSAGEDYEQYF
CDR3nt: TGTGCCAGCTTCTCGGCGGGGGAAGACTACGAGCAGTACTTC

abundance: many
d_gene: TRBD1
v_gene: TRBV6-1
j_gene: TRBJ1-1
CDR3aa: CASREGWAGGDFDEAFF
CDR3nt: TGTGCCAGCAGGGAGGGATGGGCAGGGGGCGATTTTGATGAAGCTTTCTTT

abundance: many
d_gene: TRBD1
v_gene: TRBV12-3/TRBV12-4
j_gene: TRBJ1-2
CDR3aa: CASTARGTDYGYTF
CDR3nt: TGTGCCAGCACCGCCAGGGGGACAGACTATGGCTACACCTTC

abundance: few
d_gene: .
v_gene: TRBV20-1
j_gene: TRBJ1-6
CDR3aa: CSARDRGLSSYNSPLHF
CDR3nt: TGCAGTGCTAGAGATCGGGGCCTGAGCTCCTATAATTCACCCCTCCACTTT

abundance: many
d_gene: TRBD2
v_gene: TRBV28
j_gene: TRBJ2-1
CDR3aa: CASSLMLGLGHNEQFF
CDR3nt: TGTGCCAGCAGTTTGATGCTGGGACTAGGTCACAATGAGCAGTTCTTC

abundance: many
d_gene: TRBD2
v_gene: TRBV28
j_gene: TRBJ2-3
CDR3aa: CASSSQRIGLAGGPDTQYF
CDR3nt: TGTGCCAGCAGTTCCCAAAGAATCGGACTAGCGGGAGGGCCGGATACGCAGTATTTT

abundance: .
d_gene: .
v_gene: TRBV27
j_gene: TRBJ2-1
CDR3aa: CASSLGRGVLDEQFF
CDR3nt: TGTGCCAGCAGTTTGGGCAGGGGTGTTTTGGATGAGCAGTTCTTC

abundance: many
d_gene: .
v_gene: TRBV6-2/TRBV6-3
j_gene: TRBJ2-7
CDR3aa: CASSSAGGAYEQYF
CDR3nt: TGTGCCAGCAGCTCAGCGGGTGGGGCCTACGAGCAGTACTTC

abundance: .
d_gene: .
v_gene: TRBV29-1
j_gene: TRBJ1-3
CDR3aa: CSVGRGGNTIYF
CDR3nt: TGCAGCGTTGGACGGGGTGGAAACACCATATATTTT

abundance: .
d_gene: TRBD1
v_gene: TRBV6-9
j_gene: TRBJ1-2
CDR3aa: CASSSTLSGTGGIYGYTF
CDR3nt: TGTGCCAGCAGTTCGACACTTTCGGGGACAGGGGGTATCTATGGCTACACCTTC

abundance: .
d_gene: .
v_gene: TRBV11-2
j_gene: TRBJ2-7
CDR3aa: CASSPGSHEQCF
CDR3nt: TGTGCCAGCAGCCCCGGGAGCCACGAGCAGTGCTTC

abundance: many
d_gene: .
v_gene: TRBV6-1
j_gene: TRBJ2-5
CDR3aa: CASRRSGQETQYF
CDR3nt: TGTGCCAGCAGAAGATCAGGACAAGAGACCCAGTACTTC